This T cell receptor (beta chain) was obtained from a study of cytotoxic CD8 clonotypes in ibrutinib-treated CLL. At the level of the study: Once treatment had gone on for a median of about twelve months, range 6 to 36, response samples were drawn.

Assay: immunoSEQ multiplex PCR; the TCRdb copy retains only in-frame clones and omits some. The table includes about 25,000 clones, 60% to 80% detected once. The V end was cut by 8 bases, the J end by 2 bases, with 16 bases between. Germline CDR1 is LNHDA and CDR2 is SQIVND (reference sequence). CDR3 length: 15 residues. V and J are TRBV19 and TRBJ1-3; D not resolved. The sample was PBMCs, taken at disease progression, from a patient treated with ibrutinib. The clonotype originates from a human donor with chronic lymphocytic leukemia. CDR3 DNA sequence: TGTGCCAGTTCGGCCGCGAAGGTGGCTGGAAACACCATATATTTT. This translates into CASSAAKVAGNTIYF.